The table lists the clone carrying this T cell receptor (beta chain) with a few counts. Its antigen is currently unknown. These data belong to a study of T cell responses to AZD1222 COVID-19 vaccine. Study-wide results and limits: Spike-wide vaccine-associated CD4 TCRs dominated at 160-218 and 743-854. A mostly white British donor set with more females was recruited, and clonal diversity was possibly underestimated. Spike-specific TCR breadth and depth were elevated following two AZD1222 doses.

Sequenced by immunoSEQ multiplex PCR; TCRdb stores in-frame clones only, minus some. Among 65,000 to 90,000 clones, roughly nine tenths were seen once, and the ten largest hold about 9.3%. The sample in question was peripheral blood, obtained 28 days after the second AZD1222 dose. The sequence came from an adult who received the AZD1222 COVID-19 vaccine.

The CDR3 protein is CASSHRSNTDTQYF. CDR3 sequence (DNA): TGCGCCAGCAGCCACAGAAGCAACACAGATACGCAGTATTTT. The V and J genes are TRBV5-1 and TRBJ2-3, with unresolved D. CDR1 is SGHRS, CDR2 YFSETQ, per germline. V lost 4 bases and J lost 2, with 11 bases in between. This CDR3 contains 14 residues. Combining the CDR3 with reference TRBV5-1 and TRBJ2-3 gives the whole variable domain KAGVTQTPRYLIKTRGQQVTLSCSPISGHRSVSWYQQTPGQGLQFLFEYFSETQRNKGNFPGRFSGRQFSNSRSEMNVSTLELGDSALYLCASSHRSNTDTQYFGPGTRLTVL.